The clone carrying this TCR beta chain was observed a few times. No antigen is known for it. Investigators excluded patients with uncontrolled infection, other autoimmune disease, pregnancy or lactation. These data are taken from a study of T cells in Graves' hyperthyroidism and ophthalmopathy. Germline CDR1 ENHRY, CDR2 SYGVKD. CDR3 size: 13 residues. Trimming took 11 bases from V and 0 from J, leaving 11 bases between them. Study-level points and caveats: Model predictions of ophthalmopathy came a median roughly 6.7 months before onset.

Researchers took RNA transcripts and amplified the TCR beta CDR3 regions from them. HTBI primers drove first-round RT-PCR of the TCR CDR3. MiXCR, applied by TCRdb to the multiplex PCR reads, yields one record per CDR3 protein. Found here are roughly 650,000 distinct CDR3 sequences, 16% of them singletons; the top ten hold around 3.3%. This clonotype was sampled from a woman in her forties with Graves' ophthalmopathy. The chain recombines TRBV10-3 with TRBJ2-1; D not certain. The sequenced sample consisted of blood. The CDR3 loop is CAVQRDSYNEQFF. CDR3 DNA sequence: TGTGCCGTACAGCGAGACTCCTACAATGAGCAGTTCTTC.